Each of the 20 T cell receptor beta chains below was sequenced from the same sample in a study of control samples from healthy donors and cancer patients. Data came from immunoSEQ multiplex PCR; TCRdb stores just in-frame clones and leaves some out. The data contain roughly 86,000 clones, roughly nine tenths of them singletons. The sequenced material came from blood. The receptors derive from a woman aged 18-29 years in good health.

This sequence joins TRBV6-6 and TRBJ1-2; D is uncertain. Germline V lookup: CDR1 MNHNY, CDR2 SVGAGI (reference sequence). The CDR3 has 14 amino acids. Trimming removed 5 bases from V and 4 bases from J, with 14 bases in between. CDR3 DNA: TGTGCCAGCAGTACCTCCTTGGACCGCTATGGCTACACCTTC. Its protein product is CASSTSLDRYGYTF.

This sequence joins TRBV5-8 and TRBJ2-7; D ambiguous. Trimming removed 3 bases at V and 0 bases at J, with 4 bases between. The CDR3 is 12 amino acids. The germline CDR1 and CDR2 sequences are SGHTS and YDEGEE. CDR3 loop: CASSSISYEQYF. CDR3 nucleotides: TGTGCCAGCAGCTCTATCTCCTACGAGCAGTACTTC.

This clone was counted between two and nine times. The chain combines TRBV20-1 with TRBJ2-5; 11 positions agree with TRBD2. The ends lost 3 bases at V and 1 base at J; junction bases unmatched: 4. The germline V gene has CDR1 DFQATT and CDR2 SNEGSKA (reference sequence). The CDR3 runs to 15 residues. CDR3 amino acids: CSASGLAGGQETQYF. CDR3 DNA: TGCAGTGCTAGTGGGCTAGCGGGGGGCCAAGAGACCCAGTACTTC.

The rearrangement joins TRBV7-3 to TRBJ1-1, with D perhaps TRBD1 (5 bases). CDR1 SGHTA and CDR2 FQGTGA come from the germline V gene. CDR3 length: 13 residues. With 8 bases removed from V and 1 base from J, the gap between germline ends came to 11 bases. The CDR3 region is CASSSTENTEAFF. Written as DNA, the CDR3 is TGTGCCAGCTCATCGACAGAGAACACTGAAGCTTTCTTT.

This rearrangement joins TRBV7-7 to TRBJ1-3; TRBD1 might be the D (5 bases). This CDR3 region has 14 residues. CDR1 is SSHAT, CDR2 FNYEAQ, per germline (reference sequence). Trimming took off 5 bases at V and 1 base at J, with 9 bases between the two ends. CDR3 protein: CASSPGLSGNTIYF. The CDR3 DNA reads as TGTGCCAGCAGCCCGGGACTATCTGGAAACACCATATATTTT.

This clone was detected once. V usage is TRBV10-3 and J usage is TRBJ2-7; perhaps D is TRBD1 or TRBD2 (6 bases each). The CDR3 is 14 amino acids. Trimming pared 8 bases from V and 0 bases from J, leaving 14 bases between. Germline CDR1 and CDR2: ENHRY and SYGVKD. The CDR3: CAISAGTSSYEQYF. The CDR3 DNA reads TGTGCCATCTCGGCGGGGACAAGCTCCTACGAGCAGTACTTC.

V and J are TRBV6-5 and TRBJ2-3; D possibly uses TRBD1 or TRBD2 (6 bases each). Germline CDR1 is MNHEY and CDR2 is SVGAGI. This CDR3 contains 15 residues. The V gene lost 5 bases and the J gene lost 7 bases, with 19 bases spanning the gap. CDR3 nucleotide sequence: TGTGCCAGCAGTCCCCGGGGGCAGGGCCATAATACGCAGTATTTT. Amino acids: CASSPRGQGHNTQYF.

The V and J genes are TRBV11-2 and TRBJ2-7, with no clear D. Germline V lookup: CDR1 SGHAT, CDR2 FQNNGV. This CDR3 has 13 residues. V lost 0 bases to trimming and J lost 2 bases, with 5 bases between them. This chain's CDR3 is CASSLDLTYEQYF. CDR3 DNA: TGTGCCAGCAGCTTAGACTTAACCTACGAGCAGTACTTC.

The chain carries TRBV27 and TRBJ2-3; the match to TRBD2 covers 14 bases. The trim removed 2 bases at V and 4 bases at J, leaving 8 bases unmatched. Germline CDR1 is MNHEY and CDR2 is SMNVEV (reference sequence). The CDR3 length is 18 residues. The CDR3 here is CASSLRVGTSGGADTQYF. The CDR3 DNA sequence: TGTGCCAGCAGTTTACGAGTGGGGACTAGCGGGGGAGCAGATACGCAGTATTTT.

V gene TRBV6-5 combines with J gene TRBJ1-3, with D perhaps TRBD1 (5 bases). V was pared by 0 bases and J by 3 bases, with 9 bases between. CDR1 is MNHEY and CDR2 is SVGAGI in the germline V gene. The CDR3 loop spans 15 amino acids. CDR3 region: CASSYSRQGGNTIYF. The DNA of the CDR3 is TGTGCCAGCAGTTACTCTAGGCAGGGTGGAAACACCATATATTTT.

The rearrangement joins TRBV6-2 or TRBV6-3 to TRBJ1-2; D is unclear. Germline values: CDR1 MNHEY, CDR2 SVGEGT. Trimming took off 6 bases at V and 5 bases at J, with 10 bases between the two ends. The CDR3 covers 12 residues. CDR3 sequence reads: CASSEQSYGYTF. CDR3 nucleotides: TGTGCCAGCAGCGAACAGAGTTATGGCTACACCTTC.

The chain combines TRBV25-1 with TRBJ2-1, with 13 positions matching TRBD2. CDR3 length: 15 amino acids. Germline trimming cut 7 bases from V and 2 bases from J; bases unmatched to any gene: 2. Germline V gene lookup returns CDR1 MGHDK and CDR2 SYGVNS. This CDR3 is CASMTSGGTYNEQFF. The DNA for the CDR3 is TGTGCCAGCATGACTAGCGGGGGGACCTACAATGAGCAGTTCTTC.

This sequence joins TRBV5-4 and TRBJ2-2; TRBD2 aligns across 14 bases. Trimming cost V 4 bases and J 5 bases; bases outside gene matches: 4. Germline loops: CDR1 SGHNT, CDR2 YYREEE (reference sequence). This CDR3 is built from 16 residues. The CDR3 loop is CASSTRTSGGTGELFF. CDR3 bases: TGTGCCAGCAGCACGAGGACTAGCGGGGGGACCGGGGAGCTGTTTTTT.

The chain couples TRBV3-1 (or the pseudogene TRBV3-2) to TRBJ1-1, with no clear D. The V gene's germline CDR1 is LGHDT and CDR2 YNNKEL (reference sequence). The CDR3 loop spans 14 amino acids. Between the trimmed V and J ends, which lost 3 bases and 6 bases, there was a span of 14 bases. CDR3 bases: TGTGCCAGCAGCCAGGGTTTCGTCGGGTCTGAAGCTTTCTTT. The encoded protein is CASSQGFVGSEAFF.

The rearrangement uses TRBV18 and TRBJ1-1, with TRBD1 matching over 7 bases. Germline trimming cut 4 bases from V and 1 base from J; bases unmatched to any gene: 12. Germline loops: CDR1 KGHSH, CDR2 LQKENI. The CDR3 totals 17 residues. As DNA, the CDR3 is TGTGCCAGCTCACGGGGGGTTACGACAGGGACGAACACTGAAGCTTTCTTT. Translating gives CASSRGVTTGTNTEAFF.

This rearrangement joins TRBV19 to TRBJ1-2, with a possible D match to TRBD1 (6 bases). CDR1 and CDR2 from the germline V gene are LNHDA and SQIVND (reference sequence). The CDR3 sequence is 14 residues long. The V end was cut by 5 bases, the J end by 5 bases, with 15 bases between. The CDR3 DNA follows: TGTGCCAGTAGTTTGGGGGGCAAGCCATATGGCTACACCTTC. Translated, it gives CASSLGGKPYGYTF. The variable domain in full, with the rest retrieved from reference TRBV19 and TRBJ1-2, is DGGITQSPKYLFRKEGQNVTLSCEQNLNHDAMYWYRQDPGQGLRLIYYSQIVNDFQKGDIAEGYSVSREKKESFPLTVTSAQKNPTAFYLCASSLGGKPYGYTFGSGTRLTVV.

The CDR3 region is CASSDSYGRNYGYTF. In nucleotides, the CDR3 is TGTGCCAGCAGTGACTCGTACGGCAGGAACTATGGCTACACCTTC. The chain links TRBV6-4 to TRBJ1-2; D is unclear. Trimming took off 0 bases at V and 2 bases at J, with 10 bases between the two ends. The CDR3 totals 15 residues. Germline loops: CDR1 MRHNA, CDR2 SNTAGT.

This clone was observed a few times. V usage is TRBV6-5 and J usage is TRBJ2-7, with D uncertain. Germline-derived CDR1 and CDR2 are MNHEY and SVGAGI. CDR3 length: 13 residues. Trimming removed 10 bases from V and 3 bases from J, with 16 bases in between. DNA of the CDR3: TGTGCCACTACGTCCGGGTCCCTCTACGAGCAGTACTTC. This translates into CATTSGSLYEQYF.

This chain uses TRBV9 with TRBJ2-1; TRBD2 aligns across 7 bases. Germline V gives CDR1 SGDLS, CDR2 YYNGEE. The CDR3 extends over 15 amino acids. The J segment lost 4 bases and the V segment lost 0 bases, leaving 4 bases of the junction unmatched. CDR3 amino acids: CASSVDSSGYNEQFF. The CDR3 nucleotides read TGTGCCAGCAGCGTAGACTCTAGCGGATACAATGAGCAGTTCTTC.

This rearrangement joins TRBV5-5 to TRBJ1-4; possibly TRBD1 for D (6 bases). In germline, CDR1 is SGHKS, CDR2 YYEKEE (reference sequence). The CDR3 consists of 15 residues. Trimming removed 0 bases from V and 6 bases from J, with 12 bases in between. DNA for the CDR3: TGTGCCAGCAGCTTGGGACAGGTCGGACATGAAAAACTGTTTTTT. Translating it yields CASSLGQVGHEKLFF. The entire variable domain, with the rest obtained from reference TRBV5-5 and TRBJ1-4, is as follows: DAGVTQSPTHLIKTRGQQVTLRCSPISGHKSVSWYQQVLGQGPQFIFQYYEKEERGRGNFPDRFSARQFPNYSSELNVNALLLGDSALYLCASSLGQVGHEKLFFGSGTQLSVL.